A single sample gave rise to the 14 T cell receptor beta chains below, sequenced in a study of T cells in Graves' hyperthyroidism and ophthalmopathy. RNA transcripts served as the template for amplifying TCR beta CDR3 regions. TCR CDR3 regions were first amplified by RT-PCR with HTBI primers. TCRdb re-analysed the multiplex PCR reads in MiXCR, keeping a single row per CDR3 protein. The sample shows 490,000 or so distinct CDR3 sequences, around 50% of them seen only once. The sequenced sample was peripheral blood or thyroid tissue (not recorded which). These receptors were collected from an adult woman with Graves' disease, either hyperthyroidism or ophthalmopathy (not recorded which).

V is TRBV12-3 or TRBV12-4 and J is TRBJ1-5; 7 nucleotides match TRBD1. The CDR3 covers 15 residues. V lost 6 bases, J lost 2 bases, and 7 bases stayed unmatched. The CDR3 nucleotides are TGTGCCAGCAGCCCGAATACAGGGGGCAATCAGCCCCAGCATTTT. It translates to CASSPNTGGNQPQHF.

The chain combines TRBV6-5 with TRBJ1-1; D is unresolved. CDR1 is MNHEY, CDR2 SVGAGI, per germline. There are 15 residues in the CDR3. V lost 2 bases to trimming and J lost 0 bases, with 10 bases between them. The CDR3 DNA reads as TGTGCCAGCAGTTACCGCAGGAACATGAACACTGAAGCTTTCTTT. It is translated as CASSYRRNMNTEAFF.

This clonotype was detected only once. The V gene is TRBV11-2, the J gene TRBJ2-7; a possible D gene is TRBD2 (6 bases). The CDR3 totals 16 residues. V lost 5 bases to trimming and J lost 4 bases, with 21 bases between them. CDR1 is SGHAT and CDR2 is FQNNGV in the germline V gene. In nucleotides, the CDR3 is TGTGCCAGCAGCCAACGGTCTTTGGGGGGAGGATACGAGCAGTACTTC. Its protein is CASSQRSLGGGYEQYF.

Remarks on this clonotype: The junction departs from the called germline gene at one end, perhaps through a read error. V is TRBV2 and J is TRBJ2-7, with D uncertain. CDR1 is SNHLY and CDR2 is FYNNEI in the germline V gene. The CDR3 spans 13 residues. DNA for the CDR3: TGTGCCAGCACTGAACGGACCCTCTACGAGCAGTACTTC. This encodes CASTERTLYEQYF.

In its sample, this clonotype was seen a few times. The gene calls are TRBV20-1 and TRBJ1-1, with a weak D call TRBD1 (6 bases). This CDR3 contains 14 residues. The V gene's germline CDR1 is DFQATT and CDR2 SNEGSKA (reference sequence). The V end was cut by 2 bases, the J end by 2 bases, with 12 bases between. For the CDR3, the DNA is TGCAGTGCTAGAAGAGGACAGATTAACACTGAAGCTTTCTTT. It encodes CSARRGQINTEAFF.

This sequence joins TRBV6-1 and TRBJ1-5, with D possibly matching TRBD1 (5 bases). Trimming took off 6 bases at V and 1 base at J, with 13 bases between the two ends. Germline lookup yields CDR1 MNHNS and CDR2 SASEGT. The CDR3 spans 15 residues. Here the CDR3 DNA reads TGTGCCAGCAGGACCAGACAGTTGAGCAATCAGCCCCAGCATTTT. Residues: CASRTRQLSNQPQHF.

This chain links TRBV20-1 with TRBJ1-1; D is ambiguous. Germline V CDR1 and CDR2: DFQATT, SNEGSKA (reference sequence). With 6 bases removed from V and 3 bases from J, the gap between germline ends came to 14 bases. The CDR3 extends over 13 amino acids. The CDR3 DNA reads as TGCAGTGCGCCGAGCGGGAGGGACACTGAAGCTTTCTTT. It is translated as CSAPSGRDTEAFF.

This chain's CDR3 is CASSVSGRSYGYTF. CDR3 nucleotides: TGTGCCAGCAGTGTATCTGGGAGATCCTATGGCTACACCTTC. The chain combines TRBV28 with TRBJ1-2; D ambiguous. CDR1 and CDR2 (germline): MDHEN, SYDVKM. The CDR3 contains 14 residues. The V gene lost 5 bases and the J gene lost 4 bases, with 14 bases spanning the gap.

This clonotype was seen a few times. The rearrangement links TRBV10-3 to TRBJ2-6; D is perhaps TRBD2 (5 bases). Germline V gene sequence: CDR1 ENHRY, CDR2 SYGVKD. V was trimmed by 2 bases and J by 4 bases, leaving 15 bases between them. CDR3 size: 17 residues. The CDR3 sequence is CAISEPGVGGGANVLTF. In nucleotides, the CDR3 is TGTGCCATCAGTGAGCCCGGCGTAGGCGGGGGGGCCAACGTCCTGACTTTC.

The gene calls are TRBV6-5 and TRBJ1-4; possibly TRBD1 for D (5 bases). Germline CDR1 and CDR2: MNHEY and SVGAGI. The CDR3 consists of 19 residues. Trimming shortened V by 3 bases and J by 1 base, and 21 bases separated the two germline ends. The CDR3, as DNA: TGTGCCAGCAGTTATGAGGCGGGTCAGGGAGTTTTAACTAATGAAAAACTGTTTTTT. It codes for CASSYEAGQGVLTNEKLFF.

This clonotype was seen only a few times. The chain joins TRBV7-3 to TRBJ1-6; D gene unclear. Germline V CDR1 and CDR2: SGHTA, FQGTGA. The CDR3 spans 15 residues. The V end lost 1 base, the J end lost 7 bases, and 11 bases lay between the germline ends. The CDR3 protein is CASSLMVGVNSPLHF. CDR3 sequence (DNA): TGTGCCAGCAGCTTAATGGTTGGGGTAAATTCACCCCTCCACTTT.

This clonotype was counted ten times or more. This sequence joins TRBV6-6 and TRBJ1-4; D gene ambiguous. The CDR3 length is 12 residues. The germline V gene encodes CDR1 MNHNY and CDR2 SVGAGI (reference sequence). V lost 2 bases and J 6 bases, leaving 4 bases between the germline ends. In DNA, the CDR3 is TGTGCCAGCAGTTACACTGATGAAAAACTGTTTTTT. It encodes CASSYTDEKLFF.

The count of this clonotype is one. The junction does not match germline at one end; this may be a read error. The chain is built from TRBV7-3 and TRBJ2-5, with D possibly TRBD2 on 5 matching bases. Per germline, CDR1 SGHTA and CDR2 FQGTGA. The CDR3 totals 13 residues. In nucleotides, the CDR3 is TGTGCCCGCAGCTTCAGCGGAGAGGGTACCCAGTACTTC. This codes for CARSFSGEGTQYF.

The chain recombines TRBV29-1 with TRBJ2-7, with D tentatively TRBD1 (6 bases). CDR1 and CDR2 from the germline V gene are SQVTM and ANQGSEA. Trimming removed 4 bases at V and 3 bases at J, with 10 bases between. There are 12 residues in the CDR3. The CDR3 DNA sequence: TGCAGCGTTGGGGGGACAATCTACGAGCAGTACTTC. Residues: CSVGGTIYEQYF.